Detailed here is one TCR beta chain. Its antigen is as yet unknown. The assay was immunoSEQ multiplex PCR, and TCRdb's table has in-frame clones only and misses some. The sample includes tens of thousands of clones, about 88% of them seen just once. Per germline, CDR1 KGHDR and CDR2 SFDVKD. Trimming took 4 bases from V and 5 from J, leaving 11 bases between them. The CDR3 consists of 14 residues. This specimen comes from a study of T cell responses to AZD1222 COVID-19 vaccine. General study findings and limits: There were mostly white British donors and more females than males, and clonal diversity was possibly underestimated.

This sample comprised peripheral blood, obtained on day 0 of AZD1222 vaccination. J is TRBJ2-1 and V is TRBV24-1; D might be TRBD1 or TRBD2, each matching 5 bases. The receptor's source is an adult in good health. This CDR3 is CATSDQPGHNEQFF. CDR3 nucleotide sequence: TGTGCCACCAGTGACCAACCGGGACACAATGAGCAGTTCTTC.